The next 24 T cell receptor beta chains were all read from a single sample in a study of blood T cell repertoires in COVID-19. Repertoires were generated with immunoSEQ multiplex PCR, while TCRdb's copy carries only in-frame clones and drops some. Among around 84,000 clones listed, about four fifths were seen once. Sequencing used peripheral blood. Source of these receptors: a woman in her thirties or forties with active or convalescent COVID-19.

The chain recombines TRBV6-2 or TRBV6-3 with TRBJ1-5, with D maybe TRBD1 (5 bases). The V gene lost 5 bases and the J gene lost 2 bases, with 13 bases spanning the gap. Germline lookup yields CDR1 MNHEY and CDR2 SVGEGT. The CDR3 covers 15 residues. The CDR3 is CASSTPGLGNQPQHF. The CDR3 coding sequence is TGTGCCAGCAGTACCCCGGGACTGGGCAATCAGCCCCAGCATTTT.

This chain joins TRBV12-3 or TRBV12-4 and TRBJ2-7; 7 nucleotides match TRBD1. The J segment lost 1 base and the V segment lost 7 bases, leaving 4 bases of the junction unmatched. The length of the CDR3 is 13 residues. The CDR3 DNA is TGTGCCAGCACCAGGACAGGTTCCTACGAGCAGTACTTC. Translated: CASTRTGSYEQYF.

The V call is TRBV28, the J call TRBJ2-7; TRBD1 is a possible D gene (6 bases). V lost 10 bases to trimming and J lost 2 bases, with 12 bases between them. Germline CDR1 is MDHEN and CDR2 is SYDVKM. The CDR3 is 12 amino acids. CDR3 loop: CATATGTYEQYF. In nucleotides, the CDR3 is TGTGCCACCGCGACAGGTACCTACGAGCAGTACTTC.

V and J are TRBV28 and TRBJ2-1; 13 nucleotides match TRBD2. V lost 3 bases to trimming and J lost 7 bases; unmatched junction nucleotides: 9. In germline, CDR1 is MDHEN, CDR2 SYDVKM. This CDR3 region has 17 residues. The CDR3 DNA reads as TGTGCCAGCAGTTTGGGCAGATGGGGACTAGCGGGAAATGAGCAGTTCTTC. Translated, it gives CASSLGRWGLAGNEQFF.

The chain employs TRBV19 and TRBJ1-5; weak D call: TRBD1 (5 bases). The CDR3 spans 17 residues. Germline V CDR1 and CDR2: LNHDA, SQIVND (reference sequence). V was clipped by 3 bases and J by 2 bases, with 17 bases between them. In nucleotides, the CDR3 is TGTGCCAGTAGTATGGCGACAGCGGGTTTTGGCAATCAGCCCCAGCATTTT. Residues: CASSMATAGFGNQPQHF.

The J gene is TRBJ1-2, the V gene TRBV7-2; 8 positions agree with TRBD1. The trim removed 5 bases at V and 1 base at J, leaving 15 bases unmatched. Germline V gives CDR1 SGHTA, CDR2 FQGNSA. The CDR3 loop spans 18 amino acids. DNA of the CDR3: TGTGCCAGCAGCCCGATCCAGGGGGCCCTAAACCTTAACTATGGCTACACCTTC. Its translation: CASSPIQGALNLNYGYTF.

V and J are TRBV6-2 or TRBV6-3 and TRBJ2-1; D gene unclear. The V and J ends lost 2 bases and 6 bases respectively, with 14 bases between them. Germline CDR1 reads MNHEY; CDR2 reads SVGEGT. This CDR3 has 15 residues. CDR3 nucleotide sequence: TGTGCCAGCAGTTACAATCGGTCCCTTCGCAATGAGCAGTTCTTC. Translation gives CASSYNRSLRNEQFF.

Remarks on this clone: Different DNA sequences within this sample yield the same CDR3. V is TRBV18 and J is TRBJ1-1, with a possible D match to TRBD1 (6 bases). The CDR3 length is 13 residues. Per germline, CDR1 KGHSH and CDR2 LQKENI. Trimming shortened V by 2 bases and J by 3 bases, and 7 bases separated the two germline ends. CDR3 protein: CASSPSGDTEAFF. The CDR3 bases are TGTGCCAGCTCACCATCAGGGGACACTGAAGCTTTCTTT.

The V call is TRBV7-3, the J call TRBJ2-3; TRBD2 matches at 13 bases. Germline values: CDR1 SGHTA, CDR2 FQGTGA. J was trimmed by 4 bases and V by 6 bases; bases with no gene match: 4. This CDR3 comprises 15 residues. This CDR3 is CASSATSGGADTQYF. The CDR3 DNA reads as TGTGCCAGCAGTGCCACTAGCGGGGGGGCAGATACGCAGTATTTT.

J is TRBJ1-5 and V is TRBV27; 11 nucleotides align to TRBD1. V lost 6 bases, J lost 2 bases, and 12 bases stayed unmatched. Germline V lookup: CDR1 MNHEY, CDR2 SMNVEV (reference sequence). This CDR3 is built from 18 residues. CDR3 DNA: TGTGCCAGCAGGCCCTTTGCGGACAGGGGGCATGGCAATCAGCCCCAGCATTTT. Translating gives CASRPFADRGHGNQPQHF.

This clone was detected only once. The gene calls are TRBV7-8 and TRBJ1-5, with D possibly matching TRBD1 (5 bases). CDR3 length: 15 residues. CDR1 is SGHVS, CDR2 FQNEAQ, per germline. With 7 bases removed from V and 5 bases from J, the gap between germline ends came to 18 bases. The CDR3 DNA sequence: TGTGCCAGCACCCCCACGATGGGGGGTGATCAGCCCCAGCATTTT. This encodes CASTPTMGGDQPQHF.

The chain is built from TRBV27 and TRBJ2-3, with 10 bases that match TRBD2. Germline V gene sequence: CDR1 MNHEY, CDR2 SMNVEV (reference sequence). This CDR3 region has 16 residues. J lost 4 bases, V lost 0 bases, and 4 bases had no gene match. In nucleotides, the CDR3 is TGTGCCAGCAGTTTATCGTGGAGCGGGGGGGCAGATACGCAGTATTTT. Amino acid sequence: CASSLSWSGGADTQYF.

This clone was seen a single time. The chain is built from TRBV6-2 or TRBV6-3 and TRBJ2-3; 9 bases map to TRBD1. CDR1 and CDR2 (germline): MNHEY, SVGEGT. This CDR3 has 15 amino acids. J gave up 5 bases and V 2 bases, and 5 bases lay outside the gene matches. This chain's CDR3 is CASSYRDRVRDTQYF. In nucleotides, the CDR3 is TGTGCCAGCAGTTACCGGGACAGGGTTAGAGATACGCAGTATTTT.

This sequence joins TRBV7-3 and TRBJ2-7, with 8 bases identical to TRBD1. Trimming took 1 base from V and 9 from J; bases not matched to a gene: 5. The CDR3 extends over 13 amino acids. Germline V lookup: CDR1 SGHTA, CDR2 FQGTGA. CDR3 region: CASSLNPGGRQYF. The CDR3 nucleotides are TGTGCCAGCAGCTTAAATCCAGGGGGCAGGCAGTACTTC.

This chain links TRBV2 with TRBJ2-1; D is possibly TRBD1 (7 bases). Germline CDR1 and CDR2: SNHLY and FYNNEI. Trimming left V 5 bases short and J 6 bases short, with 11 bases between. The CDR3 runs 13 residues. CDR3 DNA: TGTGCCAGCAGTTACAGGGGAGGCAATGAGCAGTTCTTC. It translates to CASSYRGGNEQFF. The variable domain in full, with the rest retrieved from reference TRBV2 and TRBJ2-1, is EPEVTQTPSHQVTQMGQEVILRCVPISNHLYFYWYRQILGQKVEFLVSFYNNEISEKSEIFDDQFSVERPDGSNFTLKIRSTKLEDSAMYFCASSYRGGNEQFFGPGTRLTVL.

This clone was observed a single time. The chain has TRBV9 and TRBJ2-1; possibly TRBD2 for D (6 bases). This CDR3 spans 15 amino acids. Germline values: CDR1 SGDLS, CDR2 YYNGEE. Trimming left V 0 bases short and J 4 bases short, with 11 bases between. CDR3 amino acids: CASSVGASAYNEQFF. In DNA form, the CDR3 reads TGTGCCAGCAGCGTAGGGGCTAGCGCGTACAATGAGCAGTTCTTC. Filled out from reference TRBV9 and TRBJ2-1, the complete variable domain reads DSGVTQTPKHLITATGQRVTLRCSPRSGDLSVYWYQQSLDQGLQFLIQYYNGEERAKGNILERFSAQQFPDLHSELNLSSLELGDSALYFCASSVGASAYNEQFFGPGTRLTVL.

This sequence joins TRBV7-8 and TRBJ1-1, with 8 bases identical to TRBD1. Germline V gene sequence: CDR1 SGHVS, CDR2 FQNEAQ. This CDR3 is 13 amino acids long. J gave up 6 bases and V 5 bases, and 5 bases lay outside the gene matches. The CDR3 nucleotides read TGTGCCAGCAGCCCCGACAGGGGTGCTGAAGCTTTCTTT. Translating gives CASSPDRGAEAFF.

V gene TRBV5-6 combines with J gene TRBJ2-5; tentatively, D is TRBD2 (5 bases). The V and J ends lost 0 bases and 6 bases respectively, with 9 bases between them. This CDR3 spans 13 amino acids. Germline-derived CDR1 and CDR2 are SGHDT and YYEEEE. The CDR3 bases are TGTGCCAGCAGCTTGGGGGGAGTTAAGACCCAGTACTTC. Encoded protein: CASSLGGVKTQYF.

The chain uses TRBV19 and TRBJ2-7; 7 bases map to TRBD2. Germline CDR1 reads LNHDA; CDR2 reads SQIVND (reference sequence). The ends lost 9 bases at V and 1 base at J; junction bases unmatched: 9. The CDR3 is made up of 14 amino acids. CDR3 nucleotides: TGTGCCAGCAAACAGAGCGGGAAGTCCTACGAGCAGTACTTC. This gives the protein CASKQSGKSYEQYF.

The rearrangement uses TRBV18 and TRBJ2-1, with D possibly matching TRBD2 (5 bases). The CDR3 is made up of 13 amino acids. Trimming took 3 bases from V and 5 from J, leaving 8 bases between them. Germline V gene sequence: CDR1 KGHSH, CDR2 LQKENI. CDR3: CASSPGVNNEQFF. As DNA, the CDR3 is TGTGCCAGCTCACCCGGGGTTAACAATGAGCAGTTCTTC.

The V call is TRBV5-1, the J call TRBJ2-2; possible D gene TRBD1, 6 bases. V was shortened by 4 bases and J by 0 bases, with 10 bases between the two germline ends. This CDR3 is 15 amino acids long. Looked up from germline, CDR1 is SGHRS and CDR2 is YFSETQ. Written as DNA, the CDR3 is TGCGCCAGCAGCCCCGGGACACCGAACACCGGGGAGCTGTTTTTT. Protein product: CASSPGTPNTGELFF.

The chain uses TRBV10-3 and TRBJ2-1; a possible D gene is TRBD2 (5 bases). V lost 3 bases to trimming and J lost 4 bases, with 10 bases between them. Per the germline V gene, CDR1 is ENHRY and CDR2 is SYGVKD. The CDR3 runs 14 residues. CDR3 sequence reads: CAISDRRGYNEQFF. For the CDR3, the DNA is TGTGCCATCAGTGACAGACGGGGTTACAATGAGCAGTTCTTC.

This clone has a handful of counts. This chain links TRBV6-1 with TRBJ1-1; possibly TRBD1 for D (6 bases). Germline loops: CDR1 MNHNS, CDR2 SASEGT. V was shortened by 1 base and J by 9 bases, with 12 bases between the two germline ends. CDR3 size: 13 residues. CDR3 sequence (DNA): TGTGCCAGCAGTGAAGGGCAGGGGTCGAAAGCTTTCTTT. Encoded protein: CASSEGQGSKAFF.

V gene TRBV28 combines with J gene TRBJ2-2; no clear D gene. CDR3 length equals 12 residues. Trimming removed 3 bases at V and 4 bases at J, with 3 bases between. CDR1 and CDR2 from the germline V gene are MDHEN and SYDVKM. CDR3 in amino acids: CASSFSTGELFF. The DNA for the CDR3 is TGTGCCAGCAGTTTTAGCACCGGGGAGCTGTTTTTT.